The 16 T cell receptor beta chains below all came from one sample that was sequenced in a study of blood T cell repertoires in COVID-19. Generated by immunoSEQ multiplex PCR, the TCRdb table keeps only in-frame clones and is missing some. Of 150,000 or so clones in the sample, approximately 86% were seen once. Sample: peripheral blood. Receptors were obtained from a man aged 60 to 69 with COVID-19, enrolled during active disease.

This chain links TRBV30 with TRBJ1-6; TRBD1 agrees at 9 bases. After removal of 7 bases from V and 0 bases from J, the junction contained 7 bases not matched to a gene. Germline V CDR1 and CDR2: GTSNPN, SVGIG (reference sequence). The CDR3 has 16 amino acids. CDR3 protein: CAYRTGESSYNSPLHF. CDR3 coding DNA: TGTGCCTACCGGACAGGGGAGAGCTCCTATAATTCACCCCTCCACTTT. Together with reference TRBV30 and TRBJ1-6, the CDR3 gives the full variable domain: SQTIHQWPATLVQPVGSPLSLECTVEGTSNPNLYWYRQAAGRGLQLLFYSVGIGQISSEVPQNLSASRPQDRQFILSSKKLLLSDSGFYLCAYRTGESSYNSPLHFGNGTRLTVT.

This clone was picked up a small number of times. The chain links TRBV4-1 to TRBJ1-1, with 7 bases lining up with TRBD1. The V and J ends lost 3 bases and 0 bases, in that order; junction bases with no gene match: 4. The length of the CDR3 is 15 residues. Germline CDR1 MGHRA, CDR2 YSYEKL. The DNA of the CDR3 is TGCGCCAGCAGCCACCCGGACAGGTTGAACACTGAAGCTTTCTTT. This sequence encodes CASSHPDRLNTEAFF.

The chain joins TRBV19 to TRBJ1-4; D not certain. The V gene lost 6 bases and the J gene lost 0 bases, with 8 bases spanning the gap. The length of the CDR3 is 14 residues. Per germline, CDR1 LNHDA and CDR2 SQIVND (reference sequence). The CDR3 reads CASREGATNEKLFF. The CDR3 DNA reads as TGTGCCAGTAGGGAGGGAGCAACTAATGAAAAACTGTTTTTT.

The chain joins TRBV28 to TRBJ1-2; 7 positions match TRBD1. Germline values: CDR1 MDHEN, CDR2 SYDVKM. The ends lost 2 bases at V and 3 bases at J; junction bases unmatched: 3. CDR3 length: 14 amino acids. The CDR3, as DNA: TGTGCCAGCAGTTTACCGGGACAGTACTATGGCTACACCTTC. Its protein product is CASSLPGQYYGYTF.

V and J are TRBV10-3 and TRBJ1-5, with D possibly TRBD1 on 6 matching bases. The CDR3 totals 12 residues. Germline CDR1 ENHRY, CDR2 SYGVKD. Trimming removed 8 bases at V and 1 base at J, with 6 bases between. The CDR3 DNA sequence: TGTGCCATCGGACAGAGCAATCAGCCCCAGCATTTT. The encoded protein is CAIGQSNQPQHF.

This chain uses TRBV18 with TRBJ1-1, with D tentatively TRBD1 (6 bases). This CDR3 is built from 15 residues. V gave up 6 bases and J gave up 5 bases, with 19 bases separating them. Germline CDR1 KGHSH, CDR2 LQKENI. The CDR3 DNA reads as TGTGCCAGCTCGCGCATACAGGGCTTGGGGACTGAAGCTTTCTTT. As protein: CASSRIQGLGTEAFF.

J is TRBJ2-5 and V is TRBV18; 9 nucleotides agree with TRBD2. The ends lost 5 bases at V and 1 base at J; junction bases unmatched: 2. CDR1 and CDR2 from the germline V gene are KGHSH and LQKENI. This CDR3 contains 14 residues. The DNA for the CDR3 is TGTGCCAGCTCAACGACTAGCGGCCAAGAGACCCAGTACTTC. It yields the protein CASSTTSGQETQYF. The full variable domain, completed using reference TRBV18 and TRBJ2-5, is NAGVMQNPRHLVRRRGQEARLRCSPMKGHSHVYWYRQLPEEGLKFMVYLQKENIIDESGMPKERFSAEFPKEGPSILRIQQVVRGDSAAYFCASSTTSGQETQYFGPGTRLLVL.

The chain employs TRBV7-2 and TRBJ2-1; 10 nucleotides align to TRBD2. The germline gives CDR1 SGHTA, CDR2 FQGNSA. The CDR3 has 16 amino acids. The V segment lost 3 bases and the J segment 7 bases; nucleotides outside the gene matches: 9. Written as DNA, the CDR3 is TGTGCCAGCAGCTTCCAAGCGGGAGGGCCGCGTAATGAGCAGTTCTTC. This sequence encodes CASSFQAGGPRNEQFF.

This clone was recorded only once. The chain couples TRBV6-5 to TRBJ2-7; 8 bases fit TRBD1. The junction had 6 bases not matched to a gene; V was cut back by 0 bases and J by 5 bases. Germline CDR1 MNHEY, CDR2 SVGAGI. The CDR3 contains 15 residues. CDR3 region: CASSYSRTGNNEQYF. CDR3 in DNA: TGTGCCAGCAGTTACTCACGGACAGGGAATAACGAGCAGTACTTC.

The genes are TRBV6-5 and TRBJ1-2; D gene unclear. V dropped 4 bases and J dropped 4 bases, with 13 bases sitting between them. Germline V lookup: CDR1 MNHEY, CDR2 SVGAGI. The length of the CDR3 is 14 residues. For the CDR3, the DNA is TGTGCCAGCAGTTCTGTCACCAGTCTCTATGGCTACACCTTC. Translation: CASSSVTSLYGYTF.

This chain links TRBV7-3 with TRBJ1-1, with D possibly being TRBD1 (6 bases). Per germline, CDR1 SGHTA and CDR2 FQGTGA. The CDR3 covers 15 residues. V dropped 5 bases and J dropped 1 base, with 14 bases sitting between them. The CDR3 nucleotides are TGTGCCAGCAGCCCACAGGCAGGGGCGAACACTGAAGCTTTCTTT. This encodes CASSPQAGANTEAFF.

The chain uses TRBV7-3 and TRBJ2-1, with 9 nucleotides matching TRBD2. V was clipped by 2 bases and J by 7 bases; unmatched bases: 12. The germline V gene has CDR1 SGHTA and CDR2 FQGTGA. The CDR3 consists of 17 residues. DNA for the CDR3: TGTGCCAGCAGCTTAGGCTTCCAAGCGGGGGGCCGGAATGAGCAGTTCTTC. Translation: CASSLGFQAGGRNEQFF.

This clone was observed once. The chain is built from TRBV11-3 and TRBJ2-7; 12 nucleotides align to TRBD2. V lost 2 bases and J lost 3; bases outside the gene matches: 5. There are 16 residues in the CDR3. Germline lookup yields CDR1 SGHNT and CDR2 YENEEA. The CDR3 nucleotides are TGTGCCAGCAGCTTAAGCGTGGGACTAGCGGGCTACGAGCAGTACTTC. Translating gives CASSLSVGLAGYEQYF.

CDR3 DNA: TGTGCCAGCAGTTACCGCTCCTACAATGAGCAGTTCTTC. Its protein is CASSYRSYNEQFF. This sequence joins TRBV6-2 or TRBV6-3 and TRBJ2-1; D remains ambiguous. Looked up from germline, CDR1 is MNHEY and CDR2 is SVGEGT. This CDR3 region has 13 residues. Trimming shortened V by 2 bases and J by 0 bases, and 2 bases separated the two germline ends.

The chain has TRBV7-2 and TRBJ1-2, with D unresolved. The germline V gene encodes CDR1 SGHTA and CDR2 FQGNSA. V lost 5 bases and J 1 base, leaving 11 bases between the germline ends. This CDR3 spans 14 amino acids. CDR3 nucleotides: TGTGCCAGCAGCCTCCCAGGTTTTAACTATGGCTACACCTTC. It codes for CASSLPGFNYGYTF.

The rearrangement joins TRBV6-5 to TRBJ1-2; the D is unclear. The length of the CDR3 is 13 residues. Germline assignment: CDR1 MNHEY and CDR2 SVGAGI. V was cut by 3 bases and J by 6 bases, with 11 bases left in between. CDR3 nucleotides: TGTGCCAGCAGTTATCGGGATACCAATGGCTACACCTTC. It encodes CASSYRDTNGYTF.